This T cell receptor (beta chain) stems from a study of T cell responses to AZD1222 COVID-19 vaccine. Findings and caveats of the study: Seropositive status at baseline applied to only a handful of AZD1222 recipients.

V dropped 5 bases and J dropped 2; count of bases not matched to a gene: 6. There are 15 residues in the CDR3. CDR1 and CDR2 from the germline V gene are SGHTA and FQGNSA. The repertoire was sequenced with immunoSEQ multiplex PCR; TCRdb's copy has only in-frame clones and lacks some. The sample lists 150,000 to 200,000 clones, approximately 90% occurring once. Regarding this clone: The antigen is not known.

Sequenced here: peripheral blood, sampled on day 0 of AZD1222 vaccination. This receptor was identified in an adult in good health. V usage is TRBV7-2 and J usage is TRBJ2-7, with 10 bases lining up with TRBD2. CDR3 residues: CASSLGLAETYEQYF. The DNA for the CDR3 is TGTGCCAGCAGCCTAGGACTAGCGGAGACCTACGAGCAGTACTTC. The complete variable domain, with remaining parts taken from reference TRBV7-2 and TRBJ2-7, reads GAGVSQSPSNKVTEKGKDVELRCDPISGHTALYWYRQSLGQGLEFLIYFQGNSAPDKSGLPSDRFSAERTGGSVSTLTIQRTQQEDSAVYLCASSLGLAETYEQYFGPGTRLTVT.